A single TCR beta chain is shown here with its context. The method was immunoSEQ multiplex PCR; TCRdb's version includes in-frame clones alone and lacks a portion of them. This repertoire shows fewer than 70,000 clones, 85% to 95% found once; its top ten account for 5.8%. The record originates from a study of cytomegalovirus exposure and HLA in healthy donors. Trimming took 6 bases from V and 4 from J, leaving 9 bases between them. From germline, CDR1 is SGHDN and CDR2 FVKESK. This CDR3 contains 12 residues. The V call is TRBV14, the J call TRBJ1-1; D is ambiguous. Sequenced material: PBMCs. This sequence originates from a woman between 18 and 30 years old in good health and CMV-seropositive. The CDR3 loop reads CASSATATEAFF. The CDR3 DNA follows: TGTGCCAGCAGTGCTACAGCCACTGAAGCTTTCTTT.